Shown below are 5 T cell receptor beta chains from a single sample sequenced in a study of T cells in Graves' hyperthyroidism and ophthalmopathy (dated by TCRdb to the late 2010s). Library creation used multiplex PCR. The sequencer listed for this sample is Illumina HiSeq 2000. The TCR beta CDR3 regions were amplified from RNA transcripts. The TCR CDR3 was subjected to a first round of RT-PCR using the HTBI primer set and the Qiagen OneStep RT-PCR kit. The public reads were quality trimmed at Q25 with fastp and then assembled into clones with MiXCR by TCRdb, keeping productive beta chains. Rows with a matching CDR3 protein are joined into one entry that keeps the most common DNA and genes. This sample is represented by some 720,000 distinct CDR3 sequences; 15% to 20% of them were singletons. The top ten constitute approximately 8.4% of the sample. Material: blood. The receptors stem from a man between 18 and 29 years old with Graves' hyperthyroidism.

DNA for the CDR3: TGTGCCAGCAGGTTTAGCGGAGACAACACCGGGGAGCTGTTTTTT. Translation gives CASRFSGDNTGELFF. The chain carries TRBV7-8 and TRBJ2-2; D possibly corresponds to TRBD2 (6 bases). V gave up 6 bases and J gave up 2 bases, with 13 bases separating them. The CDR3 runs 15 residues. CDR1 SGHVS and CDR2 FQNEAQ come from the germline V gene.

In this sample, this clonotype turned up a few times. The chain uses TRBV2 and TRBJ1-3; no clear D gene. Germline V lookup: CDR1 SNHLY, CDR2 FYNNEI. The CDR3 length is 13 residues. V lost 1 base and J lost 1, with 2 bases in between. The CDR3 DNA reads TGTGCCAGCAGTGAAGAGTCTGGAAACACCATATATTTT. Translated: CASSEESGNTIYF. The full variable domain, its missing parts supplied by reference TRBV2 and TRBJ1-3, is EPEVTQTPSHQVTQMGQEVILRCVPISNHLYFYWYRQILGQKVEFLVSFYNNEISEKSEIFDDQFSVERPDGSNFTLKIRSTKLEDSAMYFCASSEESGNTIYFGEGSWLTVV.

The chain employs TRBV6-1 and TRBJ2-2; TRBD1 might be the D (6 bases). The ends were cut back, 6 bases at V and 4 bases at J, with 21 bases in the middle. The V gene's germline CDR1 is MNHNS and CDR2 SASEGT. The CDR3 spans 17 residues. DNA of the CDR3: TGTGCCAGCAGCCCCTGGGTGACAGGTTTTCGCACCGGGGAGCTGTTTTTT. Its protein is CASSPWVTGFRTGELFF.

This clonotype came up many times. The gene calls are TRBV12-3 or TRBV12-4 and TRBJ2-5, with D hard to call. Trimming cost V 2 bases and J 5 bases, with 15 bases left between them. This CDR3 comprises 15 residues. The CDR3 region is CASSLFPRIGETQYF. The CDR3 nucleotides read TGTGCCAGCAGTTTATTCCCACGGATAGGGGAGACCCAGTACTTC.

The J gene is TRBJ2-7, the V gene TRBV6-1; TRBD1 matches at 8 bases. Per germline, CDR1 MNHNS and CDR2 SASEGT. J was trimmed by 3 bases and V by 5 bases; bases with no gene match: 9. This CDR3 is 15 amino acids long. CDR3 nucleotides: TGTGCCAGCAGTCCACCCCCGGGACAGGACTACGAGCAGTACTTC. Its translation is CASSPPPGQDYEQYF.